The clone carrying this TCR beta chain appeared a few times. The data derive from a study of blood T cell repertoires in COVID-19. Across the whole study: Acute-phase and convalescent COVID-19 samples originated in the United States, Italy and Spain.

Germline CDR1 reads MNHEY; CDR2 reads SVGAGI. V dropped 2 bases and J dropped 7 bases, with 11 bases sitting between them. The CDR3 has 13 amino acids. Per the authors' pipeline: Estimated nucleated cell counts came from reference gene primer amplification. Profiled with immunoSEQ multiplex PCR; TCRdb holds only in-frame clones, not every one. The DNA gave D and trimming, while V, J and clone size come from that table. The sample lists approximately 150,000 clones; more than 75% were seen once. This sequence joins TRBV6-5 and TRBJ1-2; D might be TRBD1 (6 bases). The clonotype comes from a man in his fifties or sixties who had recovered from COVID-19. The sequencing sample was made of peripheral blood. In nucleotides, the CDR3 is TGTGCCAGCAGTTACCCTGGGGGCGGTGGCTACACCTTC. Translated: CASSYPGGGGYTF.